The clone carrying this T cell receptor (beta chain) was counted ten times or more. Antigen unknown. The sample is drawn from a study of CD8 T cells in ankylosing spondylitis. Study-level findings and limits: Clones linked with disease were CD8+ and fairly uncommon in the peripheral blood. Enrichment of disease-linked clones was reportedly significant in matched ankylosing spondylitis synovial fluid. Prior work had noted some motif variants in reactive arthritis blood and synovial fluid. Seemingly characteristic of ankylosing spondylitis blood was a TCR beta motif consisting of eight highly homologous variants.

Scientists made TCR beta libraries using quantitative 5'-RACE with molecular barcodes. TCRdb analysed the 5' RACE reads with MiXCR anew, one entry per CDR3 protein. The table includes 200,000 to 250,000 distinct CDR3 sequences, about 7% detected once. From germline, CDR1 is LNHDA and CDR2 SQIVND (reference sequence). CDR3 length equals 14 residues. The V segment lost 8 bases and the J segment 10 bases; nucleotides outside the gene matches: 10. The rearrangement uses TRBV19 and TRBJ2-1, with 11 bases lining up with TRBD2. This TCR was recovered from a male donor with ankylosing spondylitis. Input material: blood, either unsorted or a sorted T cell fraction (not recorded which). In DNA, the CDR3 is TGTGCCAGTTCCTTAGCGGGAGGGCTAGGAGAGCAGTTCTTC. Translation: CASSLAGGLGEQFF.